The source of this TCR beta chain is a study of cytomegalovirus exposure and HLA in healthy donors. The PCR employed 60 Vbeta primers together with 13 Jbeta primers. Profiling relied on immunoSEQ multiplex PCR, and the TCRdb table lists in-frame clones only, not all of them. Here the sample spans some 220,000 clones, around 80% being singletons. The receptor was isolated from a woman in her sixties or seventies in good health and CMV-seropositive. Input material: PBMCs.

CDR3 nucleotides: TGCGCCAGCAGCGCCGTACTAGGCACCGGGGAGCTGTTTTTT. It translates to CASSAVLGTGELFF. The chain combines TRBV5-1 with TRBJ2-2; D is perhaps TRBD2 (5 bases). Germline V gene data show CDR1 as SGHRS and CDR2 as YFSETQ. V gave up 4 bases and J gave up 4 bases, with 11 bases separating them. The CDR3 consists of 14 residues.